The 14 T cell receptor beta chains below all came from one sample that was sequenced in a study of technical replicates of blood from a few donors. Data came from immunoSEQ multiplex PCR; TCRdb stores just in-frame clones and leaves some out. The repertoire has some 13,000 clones, almost 95% of them found once; the top ten carry around 8.8%. Sequencing was carried out using PBMCs. Every receptor here comes from a human donor in good health.

The V and J genes are TRBV5-1 and TRBJ2-7, with unresolved D. Germline loops: CDR1 SGHRS, CDR2 YFSETQ. The CDR3 runs 15 residues. V shed 0 bases and J shed 5 bases, with 15 bases lying between them. The CDR3 DNA is TGCGCCAGCAGCTTGGTACGAGGTCTTACTGACGAGCAGTACTTC. This translates into CASSLVRGLTDEQYF.

V gene TRBV10-3 combines with J gene TRBJ2-1; possibly TRBD2 for D (5 bases). The germline V gene encodes CDR1 ENHRY and CDR2 SYGVKD. The CDR3 loop spans 14 amino acids. With 2 bases removed from V and 8 bases from J, the gap between germline ends came to 13 bases. DNA for the CDR3: TGTGCCATCAGTGAGGGCCCGCCGCGGGATGAGCAGTTCTTC. It is translated as CAISEGPPRDEQFF.

The rearrangement joins TRBV4-2 to TRBJ2-5; D may be TRBD2 (6 bases). The germline V and J ends were trimmed by 0 bases and 6 bases, with 17 bases remaining between them. The germline gives CDR1 LGHNA, CDR2 YNFKEQ. This CDR3 has 16 residues. CDR3 in DNA: TGTGCCAGCAGCCAAGAGATGGCGGGGTGGGGGAAGACCCAGTACTTC. Amino acids: CASSQEMAGWGKTQYF.

J is TRBJ2-7 and V is TRBV6-1; D gene ambiguous. Germline V gene sequence: CDR1 MNHNS, CDR2 SASEGT. The CDR3 extends over 15 amino acids. V shed 5 bases and J shed 1 base, with 15 bases lying between them. The CDR3 DNA reads TGTGCCAGCAGTTCAGGAAATCCCCAATCCTACGAGCAGTACTTC. Its translation is CASSSGNPQSYEQYF.

V gene TRBV5-1 combines with J gene TRBJ2-2; weak D call: TRBD1 (5 bases). V was clipped by 0 bases and J by 3 bases, with 15 bases between them. Germline V gene lookup returns CDR1 SGHRS and CDR2 YFSETQ. The length of the CDR3 is 17 residues. This CDR3 reads CASSLGVAGLYTGELFF. CDR3 bases: TGCGCCAGCAGCTTGGGGGTTGCAGGGCTTTACACCGGGGAGCTGTTTTTT. Full variable domain (remainder filled in from reference TRBV5-1 and TRBJ2-2): KAGVTQTPRYLIKTRGQQVTLSCSPISGHRSVSWYQQTPGQGLQFLFEYFSETQRNKGNFPGRFSGRQFSNSRSEMNVSTLELGDSALYLCASSLGVAGLYTGELFFGEGSRLTVL.

The rearrangement links TRBV5-1 to TRBJ2-1; D is ambiguous. V lost 1 base, J lost 8 bases, and 4 bases lay in between. CDR1 SGHRS and CDR2 YFSETQ come from the germline V gene. The CDR3 extends over 11 amino acids. The CDR3 DNA reads TGCGCCAGCAGCTTGATCGATGAGCAGTTCTTC. Its translation is CASSLIDEQFF.

J is TRBJ2-5 and V is TRBV7-6; 16 positions match TRBD2. In germline, CDR1 is SGHVS, CDR2 FNYEAQ. There are 17 residues in the CDR3. The V segment lost 5 bases and the J segment 2 bases; nucleotides outside the gene matches: 5. The DNA for the CDR3 is TGTGCCAGCAGCCACAAGGGACTAGCGGGAGGGCAAGAGACCCAGTACTTC. This codes for CASSHKGLAGGQETQYF.

V gene TRBV18 combines with J gene TRBJ2-7, with TRBD1 matching 8 bases. CDR3 size: 13 residues. V lost 5 bases and J lost 2; bases outside the gene matches: 2. Germline V gene lookup returns CDR1 KGHSH and CDR2 LQKENI. The CDR3 DNA reads TGTGCCAGCTCAGAACAGGGGGCCTACGAGCAGTACTTC. Translated, it gives CASSEQGAYEQYF.

The chain couples TRBV30 to TRBJ2-7, with TRBD1 as a possible D gene (6 bases). The V and J ends lost 0 bases and 2 bases respectively, with 14 bases between them. The CDR3 has 15 amino acids. CDR1 and CDR2 from the germline V gene are GTSNPN and SVGIG (reference sequence). CDR3 sequence reads: CAWSVRQALAYEQYF. In DNA, the CDR3 is TGTGCCTGGAGTGTGAGACAGGCATTGGCCTACGAGCAGTACTTC. The whole variable domain, remainder taken from reference TRBV30 and TRBJ2-7, is SQTIHQWPATLVQPVGSPLSLECTVEGTSNPNLYWYRQAAGRGLQLLFYSVGIGQISSEVPQNLSASRPQDRQFILSSKKLLLSDSGFYLCAWSVRQALAYEQYFGPGTRLTVT.

The chain joins TRBV6-1 to TRBJ1-2, with unresolved D. V lost 1 base to trimming and J lost 3 bases, with 6 bases between them. There are 13 residues in the CDR3. The germline V gene has CDR1 MNHNS and CDR2 SASEGT. CDR3 DNA sequence: TGTGCCAGCAGTGAAGGGCAGTACTATGGCTACACCTTC. This encodes CASSEGQYYGYTF.

V usage is TRBV7-9 and J usage is TRBJ1-3; D perhaps matches TRBD1 (6 bases). Germline V gene data show CDR1 as SEHNR and CDR2 as FQNEAQ (reference sequence). The CDR3 has 14 residues. Trimming stripped 7 bases from V and 4 bases from J, with 14 bases between. The CDR3 DNA reads as TGTGCCAGCATTCCAGGTGGGGGCGGAAACACCATATATTTT. Its protein product is CASIPGGGGNTIYF. Based on the CDR3 plus reference TRBV7-9 and TRBJ1-3, the full variable domain is DTGVSQNPRHKITKRGQNVTFRCDPISEHNRLYWYRQTLGQGPEFLTYFQNEAQLEKSRLLSDRFSAERPKGSFSTLEIQRTEQGDSAMYLCASIPGGGGNTIYFGEGSWLTVV.

The rearrangement joins TRBV11-2 to TRBJ1-4; D not resolved. V was clipped by 5 bases and J by 8 bases, with 15 bases between them. The CDR3 has 14 residues. CDR1 and CDR2 (germline): SGHAT, FQNNGV. The CDR3 DNA sequence: TGTGCCAGCAGCATAGGGCGGGTAGGCGAAAAACTGTTTTTT. It is translated as CASSIGRVGEKLFF.

This clone has a single count. The rearrangement uses TRBV10-2 and TRBJ2-1; tentative D call: TRBD2 (6 bases). Per germline, CDR1 WSHSY and CDR2 SAAADI. The CDR3 runs to 16 residues. The V and J ends lost 3 bases and 3 bases respectively, with 15 bases between them. The chain's CDR3 is CASSDQASARYNEQFF. CDR3 DNA sequence: TGCGCCAGCAGTGACCAGGCTAGCGCACGCTACAATGAGCAGTTCTTC.

The chain is built from TRBV19 and TRBJ2-7; 8 bases are shared with TRBD2. The CDR3 has 15 residues. Germline V gives CDR1 LNHDA, CDR2 SQIVND (reference sequence). V trimming: 3 bases; J trimming: 3 bases; junction bases outside the gene matches: 7. The DNA for the CDR3 is TGTGCCAGTAGTATGGGTAGCGGGAAATTCTACGAGCAGTACTTC. Encoded protein: CASSMGSGKFYEQYF.